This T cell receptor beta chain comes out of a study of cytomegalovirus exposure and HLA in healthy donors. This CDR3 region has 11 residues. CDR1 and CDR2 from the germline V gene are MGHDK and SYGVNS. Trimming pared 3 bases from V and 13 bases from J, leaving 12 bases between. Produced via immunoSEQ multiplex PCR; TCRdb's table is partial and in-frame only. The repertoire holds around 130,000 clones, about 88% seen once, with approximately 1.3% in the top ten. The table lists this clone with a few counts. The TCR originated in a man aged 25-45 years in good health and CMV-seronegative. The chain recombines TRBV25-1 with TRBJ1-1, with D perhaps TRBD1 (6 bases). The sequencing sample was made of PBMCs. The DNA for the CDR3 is TGTGCCAGCAGTGATCTGGGACACATTTTCTTT. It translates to CASSDLGHIFF.